These 19 T cell receptor beta chains were sequenced from one sample in a study of early T cells in non-severe SARS-CoV-2 infection. TCRdb reprocessed the 5' RACE reads via MiXCR and lists one record per CDR3 protein. The table shows some 51,000 distinct CDR3 sequences, with 14% to 15% occurring only once. Here the sequenced sample was whole blood, taken at baseline. The source is an adult who was a healthcare worker with PCR-confirmed SARS-CoV-2 infection or an uninfected control (not recorded which).

This clonotype has just a few counts. The chain joins TRBV28 to TRBJ1-3; no firm D call. This CDR3 has 16 amino acids. The V end was cut by 3 bases, the J end by 4 bases, with 16 bases between. Germline assignment: CDR1 MDHEN and CDR2 SYDVKM. The CDR3 is CASSFGTASRGNTIYF. CDR3 coding DNA: TGTGCCAGCAGTTTCGGTACCGCGTCCAGGGGAAACACCATATATTTT. The whole variable domain, remainder taken from reference TRBV28 and TRBJ1-3, is DVKVTQSSRYLVKRTGEKVFLECVQDMDHENMFWYRQDPGLGLRLIYFSYDVKMKEKGDIPEGYSVSREKKERFSLILESASTNQTSMYLCASSFGTASRGNTIYFGEGSWLTVV.

This rearrangement joins TRBV4-2 to TRBJ2-5; 9 bases are shared with TRBD2. CDR3 length equals 15 residues. The junction had 4 bases not matched to a gene; V was cut back by 4 bases and J by 1 base. The germline V gene encodes CDR1 LGHNA and CDR2 YNFKEQ. The CDR3 here is CASSPRAGGQETQYF. In DNA, the CDR3 is TGTGCCAGCAGCCCAAGAGCGGGGGGCCAAGAGACCCAGTACTTC.

This clonotype was counted at least ten times. The V call is TRBV29-1, the J call TRBJ2-3; TRBD1 might be the D (6 bases). The germline gives CDR1 SQVTM, CDR2 ANQGSEA. This CDR3 has 12 residues. Trimming stripped 8 bases from V and 2 bases from J, with 11 bases between. Written as DNA, the CDR3 is TGCAGCTTTACAGGGAACACAGATACGCAGTATTTT. The encoded protein is CSFTGNTDTQYF.

The chain joins TRBV18 to TRBJ2-7, with D tentatively TRBD2 (5 bases). This CDR3 contains 14 residues. CDR1 and CDR2 (germline): KGHSH, LQKENI. Trimming pared 2 bases from V and 3 bases from J, leaving 11 bases between. The CDR3 nucleotides are TGTGCCAGCTCACCAAGGTTCGAGGGCTACGAGCAGTACTTC. It codes for CASSPRFEGYEQYF.

This clonotype was counted between two and nine times. The gene calls are TRBV28 and TRBJ1-4; 9 bases match TRBD1. This CDR3 contains 16 residues. V was clipped by 1 base and J by 4 bases; unmatched bases: 4. Looked up from germline, CDR1 is MDHEN and CDR2 is SYDVKM. DNA of the CDR3: TGTGCCAGCAGTTTATCTGGACAGGGGAATAATGAAAAACTGTTTTTT. It encodes CASSLSGQGNNEKLFF.

This clonotype occurred a few times. The rearrangement links TRBV5-5 to TRBJ1-1; TRBD1 matches at 9 bases. Germline CDR1 SGHKS, CDR2 YYEKEE (reference sequence). J gave up 4 bases and V 7 bases, and 11 bases lay outside the gene matches. The CDR3 spans 15 residues. The CDR3 region is CASLGEQGASTEAFF. In nucleotides, the CDR3 is TGTGCCAGCCTTGGGGAACAGGGGGCGAGCACTGAAGCTTTCTTT.

The V call is TRBV6-1, the J call TRBJ1-6; D is unresolved. The CDR3 totals 13 residues. Germline assignment: CDR1 MNHNS and CDR2 SASEGT. The V end was cut by 2 bases, the J end by 7 bases, with 6 bases between. CDR3 region: CASSENQNSPLHF. DNA for the CDR3: TGTGCCAGCAGTGAAAATCAGAATTCACCCCTCCACTTT.

This clonotype showed up just a few times. The chain links TRBV2 to TRBJ1-6, with D hard to call. The germline V gene has CDR1 SNHLY and CDR2 FYNNEI. The CDR3 is made up of 15 amino acids. Trimming took 1 base from V and 7 from J, leaving 11 bases between them. CDR3: CASSEDALVNSPLHF. CDR3 DNA sequence: TGTGCCAGCAGTGAAGATGCGTTGGTGAATTCACCCCTCCACTTT.

This sequence joins TRBV7-2 and TRBJ1-6, with 7 bases identical to TRBD1. The germline V gene has CDR1 SGHTA and CDR2 FQGNSA. This CDR3 region has 14 residues. V lost 6 bases and J lost 5; bases outside the gene matches: 4. CDR3 sequence: CASSPGQNNSPLHF. The DNA for the CDR3 is TGTGCCAGCAGTCCGGGACAGAATAATTCACCCCTCCACTTT.

This clonotype was seen repeatedly, ten times or more. The V call is TRBV11-1, the J call TRBJ2-1; D unresolved. The CDR3 consists of 12 residues. V lost 5 bases and J lost 7, with 9 bases in between. Per the germline V gene, CDR1 is SGHAT and CDR2 is FQDESV (reference sequence). CDR3 sequence (DNA): TGTGCCAGCAGCCGGATAAAAAATGAGCAGTTCTTC. It codes for CASSRIKNEQFF.

This clonotype has at least ten counts. The chain uses TRBV7-3 and TRBJ1-1, with 7 bases fitting TRBD1. Germline CDR1 reads SGHTA; CDR2 reads FQGTGA. V gave up 5 bases and J gave up 11 bases; unmatched junction bases: 17. CDR3 length: 15 residues. DNA of the CDR3: TGTGCCAGCAGCCTATCCCCGGGACAGCTTCGATCGGCTTTCTTT. This sequence encodes CASSLSPGQLRSAFF.

This clonotype was counted only a few times. V is TRBV18 and J is TRBJ2-5; tentatively, D is TRBD2 (6 bases). Germline V lookup: CDR1 KGHSH, CDR2 LQKENI. V lost 3 bases, J lost 5 bases, and 10 bases lay in between. There are 13 residues in the CDR3. This CDR3 reads CASSPGLMETQYF. CDR3 coding DNA: TGTGCCAGCTCACCGGGACTCATGGAGACCCAGTACTTC. Filled out from reference TRBV18 and TRBJ2-5, the complete variable domain reads NAGVMQNPRHLVRRRGQEARLRCSPMKGHSHVYWYRQLPEEGLKFMVYLQKENIIDESGMPKERFSAEFPKEGPSILRIQQVVRGDSAAYFCASSPGLMETQYFGPGTRLLVL.

The chain carries TRBV4-1 and TRBJ1-6; D is ambiguous. Trimming pared 1 base from V and 6 bases from J, leaving 7 bases between. CDR1 and CDR2 (germline): MGHRA, YSYEKL. This CDR3 spans 14 amino acids. CDR3 DNA sequence: TGCGCCAGCAGCCAAGGGGTGGCTAATTCACCCCTCCACTTT. Translated, it gives CASSQGVANSPLHF.

This clonotype appeared many times. The chain combines TRBV5-1 with TRBJ1-1; D uncertain. V was shortened by 1 base and J by 2 bases, with 9 bases between the two germline ends. This CDR3 is built from 14 residues. CDR1 is SGHRS and CDR2 is YFSETQ in the germline V gene. The chain's CDR3 is CASSLQTTNTEAFF. DNA of the CDR3: TGCGCCAGCAGCTTGCAAACGACCAACACTGAAGCTTTCTTT. Supplemented by reference TRBV5-1 and TRBJ1-1, the full variable domain reads KAGVTQTPRYLIKTRGQQVTLSCSPISGHRSVSWYQQTPGQGLQFLFEYFSETQRNKGNFPGRFSGRQFSNSRSEMNVSTLELGDSALYLCASSLQTTNTEAFFGQGTRLTVV.

This clonotype appeared many times. This chain uses TRBV5-4 with TRBJ2-3; TRBD2 might be the D (5 bases). This CDR3 has 15 residues. CDR1 is SGHNT and CDR2 is YYREEE in the germline V gene (reference sequence). Trimming left V 4 bases short and J 0 bases short, with 12 bases between. This chain's CDR3 is CASSEAATSTDTQYF. CDR3 bases: TGTGCCAGCAGCGAAGCGGCCACTAGCACAGATACGCAGTATTTT.

A few counts support this clonotype. The J gene is TRBJ2-5, the V gene TRBV4-1; D is perhaps TRBD1 (6 bases). Germline V gene sequence: CDR1 MGHRA, CDR2 YSYEKL. The CDR3 spans 14 residues. The germline V and J ends were trimmed by 1 base and 2 bases, with 8 bases remaining between them. CDR3 sequence: CASSQGGLQETQYF. CDR3 DNA: TGCGCCAGCAGCCAAGGGGGGCTTCAAGAGACCCAGTACTTC.

This clonotype appeared a few times. The V call is TRBV6-1, the J call TRBJ2-7, with unresolved D. Trimming stripped 10 bases from V and 0 bases from J, with 16 bases between. Germline CDR1 MNHNS, CDR2 SASEGT. This CDR3 region has 14 residues. CDR3 protein: CATLGWRSSYEQYF. DNA for the CDR3: TGTGCCACCCTGGGCTGGCGGTCCTCCTACGAGCAGTACTTC.

The rearrangement joins TRBV5-1 to TRBJ2-7; 8 bases agree with TRBD2. Germline loops: CDR1 SGHRS, CDR2 YFSETQ. The CDR3 consists of 14 residues. The ends lost 5 bases at V and 2 bases at J; junction bases unmatched: 6. The CDR3 spells CASRGGTSTYEQYF. The CDR3 coding sequence is TGCGCCAGCAGGGGAGGGACTAGTACCTACGAGCAGTACTTC.

This clonotype was seen ten or more times. CDR3 DNA sequence: TGTGCCAGCAGCTCAAGGACAGGGGATAATTCACCCCTCCACTTT. It is translated as CASSSRTGDNSPLHF. The gene calls are TRBV5-4 and TRBJ1-6, with 9 bases identical to TRBD1. The CDR3 consists of 15 residues. V lost 3 bases and J lost 5; bases outside the gene matches: 3. From germline, CDR1 is SGHNT and CDR2 YYREEE (reference sequence).